The following is a TCR beta chain sequence with its context. This specimen comes from a study of blood T cell repertoires in COVID-19. Study-wide background: Samples came from the United States, Italy and Spain, spanning acute and convalescent COVID-19.

Profiled with immunoSEQ multiplex PCR; TCRdb holds only in-frame clones, not every one. The table has 110,000 to 150,000 clones, under 85% seen once; the top ten hold roughly 1.7%. CDR1 and CDR2 from the germline V gene are KGHSH and LQKENI. CDR3 length: 14 amino acids. V lost 6 bases to trimming and J lost 0 bases; unmatched junction nucleotides: 3. All enrollees were roughly 18 to 89 years old and from about two dozen US areas. Exposed volunteers were people who met a COVID-19 case within 2 weeks before study entry. Sample: PBMCs or T cells enriched from blood (not recorded which). V is TRBV18 and J is TRBJ1-1; TRBD1 matches 8 bases. The source is a woman aged 18-30 years who had been exposed to COVID-19. CDR3 nucleotides: TGTGCCAGCTCCCGGGACAGGTTGAACACTGAAGCTTTCTTT. It translates to CASSRDRLNTEAFF.